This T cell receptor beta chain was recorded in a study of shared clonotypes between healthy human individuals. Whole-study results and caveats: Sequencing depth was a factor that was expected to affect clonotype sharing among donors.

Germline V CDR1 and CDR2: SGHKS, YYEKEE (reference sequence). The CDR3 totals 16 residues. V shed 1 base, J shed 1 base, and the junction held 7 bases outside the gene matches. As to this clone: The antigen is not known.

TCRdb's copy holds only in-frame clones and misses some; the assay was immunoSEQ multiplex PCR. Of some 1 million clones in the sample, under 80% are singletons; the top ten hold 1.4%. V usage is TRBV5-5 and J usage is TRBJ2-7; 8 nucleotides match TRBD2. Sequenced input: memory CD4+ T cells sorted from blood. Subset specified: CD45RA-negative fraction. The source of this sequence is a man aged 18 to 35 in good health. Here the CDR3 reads CASSLSARGGSYEQYF. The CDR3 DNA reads TGTGCCAGCAGCTTGTCGGCTCGCGGGGGGTCCTACGAGCAGTACTTC. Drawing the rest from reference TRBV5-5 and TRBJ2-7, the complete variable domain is DAGVTQSPTHLIKTRGQQVTLRCSPISGHKSVSWYQQVLGQGPQFIFQYYEKEERGRGNFPDRFSARQFPNYSSELNVNALLLGDSALYLCASSLSARGGSYEQYFGPGTRLTVT.